A selection of T cell receptor beta chains follows, all from one sample in a study of blood T cell repertoires in COVID-19. Measured with immunoSEQ multiplex PCR; TCRdb has only the in-frame clones, and not every one. Counted here are more than 65,000 clones, roughly 80% occurring once; the ten biggest clones make up around 36%. The specimen sequenced was peripheral blood. The receptors here all came from a woman in her seventies with acute or convalescent COVID-19. The CDR3 runs from the conserved cysteine through the conserved F or W. A D gene is named only where the DNA matches it firmly. Clone size is not always given. Where it is, it says once, few, many or a class for expanded clones.

CASSPNARDSNEKLFF TGTGCCAGCAGCCCTAATGCCAGGGACAGTAATGAAAAACTGTTTTTT TRBD1 TRBJ1-4 . TRBV3-1/TRBV3-2
CAWTRQGRTYGYTF TGTGCCTGGACCAGACAGGGGCGAACGTATGGCTACACCTTC TRBD1 TRBJ1-2 . TRBV30
CASSSETAYYGYTF TGCGCCAGCAGCTCCGAAACAGCTTACTATGGCTACACCTTC . TRBJ1-2 . TRBV5-1
CASGQGEYNEQFF TGTGCCAGCGGACAGGGGGAGTACAATGAGCAGTTCTTC TRBD1 TRBJ2-1 . TRBV12-3/TRBV12-4
CASSREQNREGVFSGANVLTF TGCGCCAGCAGCCGTGAACAGAATAGGGAGGGAGTCTTCTCTGGGGCCAACGTCCTGACTTTC TRBD2 TRBJ2-6 few TRBV4-1
CASNLLTGTGQPQHF TGTGCCAGCAACCTCTTGACAGGGACCGGTCAGCCCCAGCATTTT TRBD1 TRBJ1-5 few TRBV7-8
CASSQLQGVTEAFF TGTGCCAGCAGCCAACTTCAGGGGGTCACTGAAGCTTTCTTT TRBD1 TRBJ1-1 . TRBV14
CASSFTANPYGYTF TGTGCCAGCAGCTTCACAGCAAACCCCTATGGCTACACCTTC . TRBJ1-2 . TRBV5-5
CASSPQGALGQPQHF TGTGCCAGTAGTCCACAGGGGGCGCTGGGTCAGCCCCAGCATTTT TRBD1 TRBJ1-5 . TRBV19
CASSLRPTGGIWNSPLHF TGTGCCAGCAGCTTGCGGCCGACGGGGGGGATTTGGAATTCACCCCTCCACTTT . TRBJ1-6 . TRBV5-6
CASSLTRYNEQFF TGTGCCAGCAGCTTAACCCGGTACAATGAGCAGTTCTTC . TRBJ2-1 . TRBV11-1
CASSWGQGTYGYTF TGTGCCAGCAGCTGGGGACAGGGGACCTATGGCTACACCTTC TRBD1 TRBJ1-2 . TRBV7-2
CASSAVTGGTEAFF TGTGCCAGCAGTGCCGTAACAGGGGGCACTGAAGCTTTCTTT TRBD1 TRBJ1-1 . TRBV2
CASSPRQGGGSGANVLTF TGTGCCAGCAGCCCCAGACAGGGGGGAGGTTCTGGGGCCAACGTCCTGACTTTC TRBD1 TRBJ2-6 . TRBV7-3
CASSMGTEQPQHF TGTGCCAGCAGCATGGGGACTGAGCAGCCCCAGCATTTT . TRBJ1-5 few TRBV5-4
CASRALTNPSYNEQFF TGCGCCAGCAGGGCCTTGACTAATCCCTCCTACAATGAGCAGTTCTTC . TRBJ2-1 . TRBV10-2
CATAKTGDTNEKLFF TGTGCCACCGCCAAGACAGGAGACACTAATGAAAAACTGTTTTTT . TRBJ1-4 once TRBV24-1
CASSFHPLVPLEQYF TGTGCCAGCAGTTTCCACCCACTAGTCCCACTCGAGCAGTACTTC . TRBJ2-7 . TRBV6-2/TRBV6-3
CASSSLGGGGTYNEQFF TGCGCCAGCAGCTCACTTGGGGGAGGCGGGACCTACAATGAGCAGTTCTTC . TRBJ2-1 . TRBV5-1
CASRDDRAGTGELFF TGTGCCAGTAGGGACGACAGGGCGGGGACCGGGGAGCTGTTTTTT . TRBJ2-2 . TRBV19
CASSLRTGTITGELFF TGTGCCAGCAGCCTAAGAACCGGGACAATCACCGGGGAGCTGTTTTTT . TRBJ2-2 . TRBV7-6
CASSGMRADTQYF TGTGCCAGCAGCGGTATGAGGGCAGATACGCAGTATTTT . TRBJ2-3 . TRBV7-2